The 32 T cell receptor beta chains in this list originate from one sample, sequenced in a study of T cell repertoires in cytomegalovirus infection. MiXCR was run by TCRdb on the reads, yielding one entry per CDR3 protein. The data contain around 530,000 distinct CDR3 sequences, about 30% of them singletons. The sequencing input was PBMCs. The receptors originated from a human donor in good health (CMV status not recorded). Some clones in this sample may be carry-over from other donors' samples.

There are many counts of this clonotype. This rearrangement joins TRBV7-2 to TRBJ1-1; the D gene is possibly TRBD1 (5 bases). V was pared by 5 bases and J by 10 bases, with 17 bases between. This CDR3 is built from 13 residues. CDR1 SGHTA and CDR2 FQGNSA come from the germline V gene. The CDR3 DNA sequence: TGTGCCAGCAGCCCCAATCAGGGCGACGGAGCTTTCTTT. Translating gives CASSPNQGDGAFF.

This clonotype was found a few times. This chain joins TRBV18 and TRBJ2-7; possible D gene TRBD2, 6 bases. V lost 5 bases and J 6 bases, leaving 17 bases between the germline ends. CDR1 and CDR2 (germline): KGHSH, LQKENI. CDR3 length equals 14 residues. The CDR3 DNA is TGTGCCAGCTCATCACGGGACTGGCCATCCGAGCAGTACGTC. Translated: CASSSRDWPSEQYV.

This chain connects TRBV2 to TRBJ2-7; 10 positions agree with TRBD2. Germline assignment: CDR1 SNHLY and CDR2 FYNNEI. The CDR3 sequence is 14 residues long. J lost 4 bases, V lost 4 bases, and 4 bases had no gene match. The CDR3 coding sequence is TGTGCCAGCAGTGCAGCGGGAGGGCCGTACGAGCAGTACGTC. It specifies CASSAAGGPYEQYV.

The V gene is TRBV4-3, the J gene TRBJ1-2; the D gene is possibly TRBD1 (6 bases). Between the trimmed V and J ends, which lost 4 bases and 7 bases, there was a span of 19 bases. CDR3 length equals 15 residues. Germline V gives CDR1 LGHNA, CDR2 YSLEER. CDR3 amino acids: CASSPRGGPDFGYTF. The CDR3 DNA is TGCGCCAGCAGCCCAAGAGGGGGGCCGGATTTTGGCTACACCTTC.

The DNA of the CDR3 is TGCAGTGCCGCCCGACTAGATAAGAGCGATGAGCAGTTCTTC. Its protein product is CSAARLDKSDEQFF. The rearrangement links TRBV20-1 to TRBJ2-1, with a weak D call TRBD2 (6 bases). From germline, CDR1 is DFQATT and CDR2 SNEGSKA (reference sequence). This CDR3 contains 14 residues. V was cut by 6 bases and J by 8 bases, with 20 bases left in between.

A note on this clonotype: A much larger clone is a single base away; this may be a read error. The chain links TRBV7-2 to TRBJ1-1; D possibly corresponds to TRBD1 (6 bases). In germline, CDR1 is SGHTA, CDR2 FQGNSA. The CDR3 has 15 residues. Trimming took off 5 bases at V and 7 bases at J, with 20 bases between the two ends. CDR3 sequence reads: CASSGKGGSWIEAFF. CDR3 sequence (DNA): TGTGCCAGCAGCGGTAAAGGGGGTAGTTGGATTGAAGCTTTCTTT.

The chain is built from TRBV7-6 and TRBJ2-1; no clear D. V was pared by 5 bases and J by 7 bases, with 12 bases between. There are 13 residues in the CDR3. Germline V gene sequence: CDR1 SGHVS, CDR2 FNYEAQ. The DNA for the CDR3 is TGTGCCAGCAGCCCGGCAGTAGTGAATGAGCAGTTCTTC. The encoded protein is CASSPAVVNEQFF.

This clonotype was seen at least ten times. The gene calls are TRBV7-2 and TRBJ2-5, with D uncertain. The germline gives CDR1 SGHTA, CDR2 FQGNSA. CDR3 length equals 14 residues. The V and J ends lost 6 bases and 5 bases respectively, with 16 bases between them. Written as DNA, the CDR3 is TGTGCCAGCAGACATGACGGTAGTTACGAGACCCAGTACTTC. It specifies CASRHDGSYETQYF.

The CDR3 loop reads CATSEGTSGSLDIQYF. CDR3 nucleotide sequence: TGTGCCACCAGCGAGGGGACTAGCGGGAGCCTGGACATTCAGTACTTC. The rearrangement links TRBV15 to TRBJ2-4; 14 positions match TRBD2. CDR1 is LNHNV, CDR2 YYDKDF, per germline (reference sequence). With V trimmed by 5 bases and J by 8 bases, 8 bases remained unmatched. The CDR3 loop spans 16 amino acids.

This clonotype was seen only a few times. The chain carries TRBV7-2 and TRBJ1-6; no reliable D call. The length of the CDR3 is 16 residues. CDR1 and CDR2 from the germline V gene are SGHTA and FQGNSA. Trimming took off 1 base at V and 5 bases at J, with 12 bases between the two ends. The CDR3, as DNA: TGTGCCAGCAGCTTAGATACCCCATTGAATAATTCACCCCTCCACTTT. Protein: CASSLDTPLNNSPLHF. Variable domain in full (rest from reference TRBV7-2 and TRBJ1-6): GAGVSQSPSNKVTEKGKDVELRCDPISGHTALYWYRQSLGQGLEFLIYFQGNSAPDKSGLPSDRFSAERTGGSVSTLTIQRTQQEDSAVYLCASSLDTPLNNSPLHFGNGTRLTVT.

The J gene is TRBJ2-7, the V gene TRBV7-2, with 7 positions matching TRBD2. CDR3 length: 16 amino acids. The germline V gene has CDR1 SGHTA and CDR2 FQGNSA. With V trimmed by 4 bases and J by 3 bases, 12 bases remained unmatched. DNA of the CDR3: TGTGCCAGCAGCTCGACTCCTAGCGGATATTACTACGAGCAGTACTTC. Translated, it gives CASSSTPSGYYYEQYF.

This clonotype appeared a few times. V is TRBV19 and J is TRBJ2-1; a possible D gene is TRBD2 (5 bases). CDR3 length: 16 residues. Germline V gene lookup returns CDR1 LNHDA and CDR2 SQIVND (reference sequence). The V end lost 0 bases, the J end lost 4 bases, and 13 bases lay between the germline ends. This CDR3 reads CASSIEAGGLYNEQFF. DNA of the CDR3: TGTGCCAGTAGTATAGAGGCAGGAGGCCTTTACAATGAGCAGTTCTTC.

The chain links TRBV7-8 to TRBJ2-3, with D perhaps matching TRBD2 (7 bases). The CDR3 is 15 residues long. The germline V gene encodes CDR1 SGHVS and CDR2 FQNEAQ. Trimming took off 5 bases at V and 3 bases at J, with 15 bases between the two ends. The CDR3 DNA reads TGTGCCAGCAGCCAACTAGGGGGGGTGACAGATACGCAGTATTTT. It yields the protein CASSQLGGVTDTQYF.

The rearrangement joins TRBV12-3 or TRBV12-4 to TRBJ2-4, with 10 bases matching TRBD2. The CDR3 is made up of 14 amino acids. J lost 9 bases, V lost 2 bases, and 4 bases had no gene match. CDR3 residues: CASSLPGLASIQYF. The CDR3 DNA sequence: TGTGCCAGCAGTTTACCGGGACTAGCGTCCATTCAGTACTTC.

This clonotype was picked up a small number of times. In DNA, the CDR3 is TGTGCCGCAGCAGGTCTCCACGGGACTAGCGGCACAGATACGCAGTATTTT. Translated: CAAAGLHGTSGTDTQYF. V gene TRBV2 combines with J gene TRBJ2-3, with 10 nucleotides matching TRBD2. The germline CDR1 and CDR2 sequences are SNHLY and FYNNEI. Germline trimming cut 11 bases from V and 1 base from J; bases unmatched to any gene: 15. This CDR3 is built from 17 residues.

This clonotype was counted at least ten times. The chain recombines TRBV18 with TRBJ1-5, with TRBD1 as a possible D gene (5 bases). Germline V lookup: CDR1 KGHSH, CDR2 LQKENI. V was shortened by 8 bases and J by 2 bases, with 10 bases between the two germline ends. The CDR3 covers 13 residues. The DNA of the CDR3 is TGTGCCAGCAGCCCGGGGGGCAATCAGCCCCAGCATTTT. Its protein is CASSPGGNQPQHF.

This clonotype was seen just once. CDR3 DNA sequence: TGCGCCAGCAGCCAGATACAGGGAGCCGATGGTTCACCCCTCCACTTT. It translates to CASSQIQGADGSPLHF. The genes are TRBV4-1 and TRBJ1-6; perhaps TRBD1 as D (6 bases). The germline gives CDR1 MGHRA, CDR2 YSYEKL. The CDR3 runs 16 residues. The germline V and J ends were trimmed by 3 bases and 9 bases, with 18 bases remaining between them.

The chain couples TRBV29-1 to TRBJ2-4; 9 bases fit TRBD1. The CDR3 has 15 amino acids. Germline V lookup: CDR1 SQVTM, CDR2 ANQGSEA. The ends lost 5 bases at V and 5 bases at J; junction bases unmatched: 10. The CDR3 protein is CSVTPGTGIENIQYF. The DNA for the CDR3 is TGCAGCGTTACCCCCGGGACAGGGATAGAAAACATTCAGTACTTC.

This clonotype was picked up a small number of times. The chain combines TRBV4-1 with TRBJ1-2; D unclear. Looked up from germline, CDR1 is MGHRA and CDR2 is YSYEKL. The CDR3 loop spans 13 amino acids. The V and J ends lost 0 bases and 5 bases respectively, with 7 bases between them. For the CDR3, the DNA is TGCGCCAGCAGCCAAGATTGGGGATATGGCTACACCTTC. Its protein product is CASSQDWGYGYTF.

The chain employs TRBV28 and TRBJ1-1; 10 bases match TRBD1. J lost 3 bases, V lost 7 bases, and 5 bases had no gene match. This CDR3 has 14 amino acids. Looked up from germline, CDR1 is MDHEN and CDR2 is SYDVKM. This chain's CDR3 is CASKPGTGDTEAFF. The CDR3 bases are TGTGCCAGCAAACCCGGGACAGGGGACACTGAAGCTTTCTTT.

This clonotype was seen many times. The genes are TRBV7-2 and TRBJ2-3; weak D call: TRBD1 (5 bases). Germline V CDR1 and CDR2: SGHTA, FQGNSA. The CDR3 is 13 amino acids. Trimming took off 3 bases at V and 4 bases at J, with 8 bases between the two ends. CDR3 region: CASSLDIPDTQYF. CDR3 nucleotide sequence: TGTGCCAGCAGCTTGGACATCCCAGATACGCAGTATTTT.

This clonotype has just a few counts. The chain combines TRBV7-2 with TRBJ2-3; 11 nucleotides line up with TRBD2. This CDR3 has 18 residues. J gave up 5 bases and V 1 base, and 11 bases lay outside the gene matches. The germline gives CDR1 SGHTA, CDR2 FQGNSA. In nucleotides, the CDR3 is TGTGCCAGCAGCTTAGTTCTGTCACTAGCGGGAGAAAGAGATACGCAGTATTTT. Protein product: CASSLVLSLAGERDTQYF. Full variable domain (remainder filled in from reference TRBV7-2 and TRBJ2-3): GAGVSQSPSNKVTEKGKDVELRCDPISGHTALYWYRQSLGQGLEFLIYFQGNSAPDKSGLPSDRFSAERTGGSVSTLTIQRTQQEDSAVYLCASSLVLSLAGERDTQYFGPGTRLTVL.

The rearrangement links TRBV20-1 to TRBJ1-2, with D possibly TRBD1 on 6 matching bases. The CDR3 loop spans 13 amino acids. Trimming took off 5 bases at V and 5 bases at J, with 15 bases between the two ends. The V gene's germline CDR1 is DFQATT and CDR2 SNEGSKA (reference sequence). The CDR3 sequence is CSALDRGVYGYTF. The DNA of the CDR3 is TGCAGTGCTCTGGACAGAGGCGTTTATGGCTACACCTTC.

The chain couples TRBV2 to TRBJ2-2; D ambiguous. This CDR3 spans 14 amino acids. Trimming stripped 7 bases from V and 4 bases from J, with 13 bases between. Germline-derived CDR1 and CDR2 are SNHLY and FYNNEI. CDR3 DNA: TGTGCCAGCAAACCCTGGGCTGCCACCGGGGAGCTGTTTTTT. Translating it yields CASKPWAATGELFF.

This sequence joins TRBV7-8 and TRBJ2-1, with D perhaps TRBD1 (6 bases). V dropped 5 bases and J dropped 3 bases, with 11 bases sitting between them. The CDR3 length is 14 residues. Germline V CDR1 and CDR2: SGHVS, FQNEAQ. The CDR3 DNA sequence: TGTGCCAGCAGCCATGACAGGTACTACAATGAGCAGTTCTTC. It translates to CASSHDRYYNEQFF.

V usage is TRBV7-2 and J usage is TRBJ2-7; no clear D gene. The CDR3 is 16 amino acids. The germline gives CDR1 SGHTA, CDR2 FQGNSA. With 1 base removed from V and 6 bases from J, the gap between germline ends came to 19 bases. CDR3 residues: CASSLDGGLLVGEQYF. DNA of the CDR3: TGTGCCAGCAGCTTAGATGGTGGCCTTTTGGTGGGCGAGCAGTACTTC.

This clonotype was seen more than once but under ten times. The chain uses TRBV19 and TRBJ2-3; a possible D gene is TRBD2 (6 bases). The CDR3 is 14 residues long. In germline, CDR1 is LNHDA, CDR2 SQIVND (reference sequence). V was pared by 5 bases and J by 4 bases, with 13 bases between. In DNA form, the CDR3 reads TGTGCCAGTAGTCTCCGACTAGGGGCAGATACGCAGTATTTT. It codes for CASSLRLGADTQYF.

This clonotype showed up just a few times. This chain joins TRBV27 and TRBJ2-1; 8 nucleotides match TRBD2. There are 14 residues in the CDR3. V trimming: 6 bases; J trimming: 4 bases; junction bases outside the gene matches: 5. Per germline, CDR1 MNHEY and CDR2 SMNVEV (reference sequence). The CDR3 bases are TGTGCCAGCAGGGATAGCGGGGTTTACAATGAGCAGTTCTTC. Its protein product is CASRDSGVYNEQFF.

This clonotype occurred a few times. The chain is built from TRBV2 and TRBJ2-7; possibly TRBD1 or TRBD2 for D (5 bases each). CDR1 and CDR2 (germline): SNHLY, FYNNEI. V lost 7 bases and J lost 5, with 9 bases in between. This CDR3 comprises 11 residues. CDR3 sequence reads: CASTRDHEQYF. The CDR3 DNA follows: TGTGCCAGCACCCGGGACCACGAGCAGTACTTC. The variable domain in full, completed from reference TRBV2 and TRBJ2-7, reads EPEVTQTPSHQVTQMGQEVILRCVPISNHLYFYWYRQILGQKVEFLVSFYNNEISEKSEIFDDQFSVERPDGSNFTLKIRSTKLEDSAMYFCASTRDHEQYFGPGTRLTVT.

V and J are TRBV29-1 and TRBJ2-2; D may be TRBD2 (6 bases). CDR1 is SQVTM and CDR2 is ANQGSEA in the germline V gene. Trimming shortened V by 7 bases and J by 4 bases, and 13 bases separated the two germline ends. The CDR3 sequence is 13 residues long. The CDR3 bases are TGCAGCGCGCAATACGGGAGCACCGGGGAGCTGTTTTTT. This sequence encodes CSAQYGSTGELFF.

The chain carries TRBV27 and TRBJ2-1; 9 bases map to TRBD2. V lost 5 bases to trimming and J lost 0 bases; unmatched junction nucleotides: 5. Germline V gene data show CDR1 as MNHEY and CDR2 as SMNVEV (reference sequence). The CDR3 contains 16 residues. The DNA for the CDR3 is TGTGCCAGCAGTCCCGGACTAGCGCTCTCCTACAATGAGCAGTTCTTC. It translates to CASSPGLALSYNEQFF.

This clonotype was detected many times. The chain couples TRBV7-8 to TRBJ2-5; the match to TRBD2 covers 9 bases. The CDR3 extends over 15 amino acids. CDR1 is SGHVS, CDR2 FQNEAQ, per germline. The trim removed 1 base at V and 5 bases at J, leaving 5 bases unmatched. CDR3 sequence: CASSLGRSGRETQYF. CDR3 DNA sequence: TGTGCCAGCAGCTTAGGGAGAAGCGGGAGGGAGACCCAGTACTTC.